This T cell receptor beta chain was profiled in a study of cytomegalovirus exposure and HLA in healthy donors. Overall study results and limits: Later analysis placed DRB1 highest and HLA-C lowest in TCR association rates, which differed by HLA locus. TCR beta sequences reportedly predicted most subjects' HLA-A and HLA-B alleles accurately. The likely explanation for a cluster of highly shared sequence variants was sequencing artifact. Later on, a genetic analysis was performed. It linked a missense variant in DCLRE1C with V- and J-gene trimming of TCR beta.

A few counts support this clone. The target antigen is unknown. The CDR3 is 15 residues long. Germline V gives CDR1 SGHNT, CDR2 YYREEE (reference sequence). Primers for the PCR totalled 60 Vbeta and 13 Jbeta. Assay: immunoSEQ multiplex PCR; the TCRdb copy retains only in-frame clones and omits some. The sample includes 150,000 or so clones, roughly 80% seen only once; the top ten take roughly 1%. This clonotype was obtained from a man aged 25 to 40 in good health and CMV-seronegative. The rearrangement uses TRBV5-4 and TRBJ2-5; TRBD1 might be the D (6 bases). Judging by the DNA end, TRBJ2-7 fits better; the J call may be wrong. The sequencing sample was made of PBMCs. The CDR3: CASTLTGLGSYEQYF. DNA for the CDR3: TGTGCCAGCACCCTTACAGGGTTGGGCTCCTACGAGCAGTACTTC.